These T cell receptor beta chains were read from a single sample in a study of cytotoxic CD8 clonotypes in ibrutinib-treated CLL. TCRdb keeps only in-frame clones here, not all; method: immunoSEQ multiplex PCR. The sample contains roughly 200,000 clones, roughly 72% of which appear only once. Sequencing was performed on PBMCs, taken after 24 months of ibrutinib treatment. The receptors were sampled from a human donor with chronic lymphocytic leukemia. CDR3s leave out the opening cysteine and the closing phenylalanine or tryptophan. Each record gives: CDR3 length, V gene, CDR3 protein.

len: 10
v_gene: TRBV6-5
CDR3aa: AAAGDPNEQF

len: 13
v_gene: TRBV27
CDR3aa: ASRIGQGAFYEQY

len: 13
v_gene: TRBV28
CDR3aa: ASSLIGAGGEKLF

len: 12
v_gene: TRBV1
CDR3aa: TSGTGQGAYEQY

len: 11
v_gene: TRBV27
CDR3aa: ASYTAVTGELF

len: 12
v_gene: TRBV6-5
CDR3aa: AAGAGANTGELF

len: 13
v_gene: TRBV5-1
CDR3aa: ASSLMGHDNEKLF

len: 12
v_gene: TRBV2
CDR3aa: ASSELRTLRDLF

len: 13
v_gene: TRBV7-9
CDR3aa: ASSHLSVFTGELF

len: 13
v_gene: TRBV5-1
CDR3aa: ASSLDGGSNQPQH

len: 13
v_gene: TRBV19
CDR3aa: ASSIPGTGINEQY

len: 10
v_gene: TRBV30
CDR3aa: AWSVPPETQY

len: 13
v_gene: TRBV5-4
CDR3aa: ASSPGDREKWGYT

len: 13
v_gene: TRBV6-5
CDR3aa: ASRSLVSGQNIQY